A selection of T cell receptor beta chains follows, all from one sample in a study of shared clonotypes between healthy human individuals. Only in-frame clones appear in the TCRdb table, and some are missing; sequencing was by immunoSEQ multiplex PCR. The sample consists of about 800,000 clones, 95% to 97% of them appearing once. Sequenced material: naive CD8+ T cells sorted from blood. Every receptor here comes from a man in his thirties or forties in good health. The CDR3 runs from the conserved cysteine through the conserved F or W. D genes are given only for firm matches. A row's size may be missing; if present it is once, few, many or a size class.

13	TRBJ2-5	TRBV11-3	-	-	TGTGCCAGCAGCTTAGGGTTTCGGGGGACCCAGTACTTC	CASSLGFRGTQYF
17	TRBJ2-2	TRBV13	-	TRBD2	TGTGCCAGCAGCTCCACCGGGACTAGCGGGAACTGGGGGGAGCTGTTTTTT	CASSSTGTSGNWGELFF
15	TRBJ1-1	TRBV29-1	once	TRBD1	TGCAGCACATGGACAGGTAGGATGGATACGGATGAAGCTTTCTTT	CSTWTGRMDTDEAFF
15	TRBJ2-1	TRBV12-5	-	TRBD1	TGTGCTAGTGCCCCCGGGACAGGGTTGAACAATGAGCAGTTCTTC	CASAPGTGLNNEQFF
15	TRBJ2-3	TRBV27	-	-	TGTGCCAGCAGTAACCCGGGACTTCGCACAGATACGCAGTATTTT	CASSNPGLRTDTQYF
16	TRBJ2-3	TRBV11-2	-	TRBD1	TGTGCCAGCAGCCCCGGACAGGGAGGAGGCACAGATACGCAGTATTTT	CASSPGQGGGTDTQYF
16	TRBJ1-2	TRBV6-1	once	TRBD1	TGTGCCAGCAGTGAAATCGGTAGTTGGACAGGGGATGGCTACACCTTC	CASSEIGSWTGDGYTF
12	TRBJ1-2	TRBV6-6	once	TRBD1	TGTGCCAGCAGTTCGGGACAGGGTAAAAACACCTTC	CASSSGQGKNTF
14	TRBJ2-2	TRBV19	-	TRBD1	TGTGCCAGCCTAAGCAGGGGGCATAGCGGGGAGCTGTTTTTT	CASLSRGHSGELFF
13	TRBJ1-2	TRBV30	few	-	TGTGCCCGACAGCAGGGAGATAGCTATGGCTACACCTTC	CARQQGDSYGYTF
14	TRBJ1-5	TRBV27	-	-	TGTGCCAGCAGTTTCGCGAGCTCCAATCAGCCCCAGCATTTT	CASSFASSNQPQHF
16	TRBJ2-7	TRBV7-6	-	-	TGTGCCAGCAGCCCTTACGCCGGGACGCCCACCTACGAGCAGTACTTC	CASSPYAGTPTYEQYF
15	TRBJ2-5	TRBV29-1	-	-	TGCAGCGTTGTTTGGTTTTTGGCTTCTGGAGAGACCCAGTACTTC	CSVVWFLASGETQYF
20	TRBJ2-6	TRBV9	-	TRBD2	TGTGCCAGCAGCGTAGCCCTAGGGAGCGGGAGGGGATCTGGGGCCAACGTCCTGACTTTC	CASSVALGSGRGSGANVLTF
15	TRBJ2-7	TRBV11-2	-	-	TGTGCCAGCAGCCTGCACGAGGGTCCTGGGTACGAGCAGTACTTC	CASSLHEGPGYEQYF
16	TRBJ2-2	TRBV7-6	-	-	TGTGCCAGCAGCTTAGAGGCCGGGACAAGGGCCGGGGAGCTGTTTTTT	CASSLEAGTRAGELFF
13	TRBJ1-2	TRBV29-1	-	-	TGCAGCGTTGACCAGGGGACGAACTATGGCTACACCTTC	CSVDQGTNYGYTF
16	TRBJ1-2	TRBV14	-	-	TGTGCCAGCAGCCAAGCTCATACGGGGGCGGTCTATGGCTACACCTTC	CASSQAHTGAVYGYTF
13	TRBJ2-3	TRBV29-1	-	-	TGCAGCGTTGTCCTAGGATCCACAGATACGCAGTATTTT	CSVVLGSTDTQYF
16	TRBJ1-2	TRBV15	once	TRBD1	TGTGCCACCAGCAGCATACAGGGGGCTCGGGGCTATGGCTACACCTTC	CATSSIQGARGYGYTF
16	TRBJ2-5	TRBV7-9	-	TRBD2	TGTGCCAGCAGCACGCAGGCTAGCGGGAGTATCGGGACCCAGTACTTC	CASSTQASGSIGTQYF
13	TRBJ2-7	TRBV4-1	-	-	TGCGCCAGCAGCCAAGATCTTCGATTCGAGCAGTACTTC	CASSQDLRFEQYF
14	TRBJ2-7	TRBV5-1	-	TRBD1	TGCGCCAGCACTCCCGGGACAGGAACCTACGAGCAGTACTTC	CASTPGTGTYEQYF
15	TRBJ2-1	TRBV13	-	TRBD2	TGTGCCAGCAGCCAATCAGCGGGAGGGCCCCATGAGCAGTTCTTC	CASSQSAGGPHEQFF
13	TRBJ2-7	TRBV19	-	-	TGTGCCAGTAGTATGCGGACCTACTACGAGCAGTACTTC	CASSMRTYYEQYF
15	TRBJ2-1	TRBV7-9	-	-	TGTGCCAGCAGCTTAGACGGGAGTGAGGTCGATGAGCAGTTCTTC	CASSLDGSEVDEQFF
14	TRBJ2-7	TRBV2	-	-	TGTGCCAGCAGTGAATTTTCGAAATCCTACGAGCAGTACTTC	CASSEFSKSYEQYF
13	TRBJ2-3	TRBV9	-	-	TGTGCCAGCAGCGTTAGGGTCTCAGATACGCAGTATTTT	CASSVRVSDTQYF
15	TRBJ2-1	TRBV5-4	once	TRBD2	TGTGCCAGCAGCCCGGGACTAACCGGAGGCAATGAGCAGTTCTTC	CASSPGLTGGNEQFF
16	TRBJ2-1	TRBV9	-	TRBD2	TGTGCCAGCAGCCCGGGGACTAGCGGGTATTACAATGAGCAGTTCTTC	CASSPGTSGYYNEQFF
15	TRBJ1-5	TRBV15	-	-	TGTGCCACCAGCAGAGACAAGTCTGGCAATCAGCCCCAGCATTTT	CATSRDKSGNQPQHF
12	TRBJ2-1	TRBV18	-	-	TGTGCCAGCTCACCCCCCGGTGATGAGCAGTTCTTC	CASSPPGDEQFF
15	TRBJ2-7	TRBV7-9	-	TRBD2	TGTGCCAGCAGCTTAGGGACTAGCGGGAGAGACGAGCAGTACTTC	CASSLGTSGRDEQYF
15	TRBJ1-2	TRBV7-9	-	TRBD1	TGTGCCAGCAGCGACGACAGGGGGCCATACTATGGCTACACCTTC	CASSDDRGPYYGYTF
17	TRBJ1-1	TRBV28	-	-	TGTGCCAGCAGTTTATTTACACGGGGAGGTAGTAGCACTGAAGCTTTCTTT	CASSLFTRGGSSTEAFF
13	TRBJ1-1	TRBV7-6	-	-	TGTGCCAGCAGCTTATTCCGGGACAAAGAAGCTTTCTTT	CASSLFRDKEAFF
13	TRBJ2-7	TRBV2	-	TRBD1	TGTGCCATAGGCTGGGACAGGGCCTACGAGCAGTACTTC	CAIGWDRAYEQYF
14	TRBJ2-7	TRBV10-3	-	TRBD2	TGTGCCATCAGTGAGTCGTCTTCGGGGGGCGAGCAGTACTTC	CAISESSSGGEQYF
13	TRBJ2-7	TRBV6-6	-	TRBD1	TGTGCCAGCAGTTCGACAGGGACCTACGAGCAGTACTTC	CASSSTGTYEQYF
15	TRBJ2-1	TRBV6-5	-	TRBD2	TGTGCCAGCAGCCCCACGGCGGGACTAGCGGGAGAGCAGTTCTTC	CASSPTAGLAGEQFF
11	TRBJ1-2	TRBV9	-	-	TGTGCCAGCGAACAAAACAGCGGCTACACCTTC	CASEQNSGYTF
15	TRBJ2-7	TRBV7-9	-	-	TGTGCCAGCAGCCCTCCCCCGGGCCGCTCCTACGAGCAGTACTTC	CASSPPPGRSYEQYF
15	TRBJ2-5	TRBV11-2	-	-	TGTGCCAGCAGCTTATACACAGGGGAGGAAGAGACCCAGTACTTC	CASSLYTGEEETQYF
15	TRBJ2-5	TRBV27	-	-	TGTGCCAGCAGTTTAGGAACAGGCAACCAAGAGACCCAGTACTTC	CASSLGTGNQETQYF
13	TRBJ1-4	TRBV27	-	TRBD1	TGTGCCAGCACGACAGGGAATAATGAAAAACTGTTTTTT	CASTTGNNEKLFF
16	TRBJ2-3	TRBV7-9	-	TRBD2	TGTGCCAGCAGTAGTACTAGCGGGAGTAGCACAGATACGCAGTATTTT	CASSSTSGSSTDTQYF
13	TRBJ2-3	TRBV10-3	-	-	TGTGCCATCAGTGAGGCTCTCACAGATACGCAGTATTTT	CAISEALTDTQYF
13	TRBJ2-7	TRBV10-3	-	-	TGTGCCATCAGTCTCGACCAAACCTACGAGCAGTACTTC	CAISLDQTYEQYF
15	TRBJ2-6	TRBV5-1	-	-	TGCGCCAGCAGCCTAGCCGCTCAAGGGGCCAACGTCCTGACTTTC	CASSLAAQGANVLTF
14	TRBJ2-2	TRBV7-9	-	-	TGTGCCAGCAGCCCCTTGGAGGGGTCCGGGGAGCTGTTTTTT	CASSPLEGSGELFF
15	TRBJ2-5	TRBV7-9	-	-	TGTGCCAGCAGCTTACCCCCTACCTACCAAGAGACCCAGTACTTC	CASSLPPTYQETQYF
13	TRBJ1-1	TRBV30	-	-	TGTGCCTGGAGCGGACCCTGGAGGACTGAAGCTTTCTTT	CAWSGPWRTEAFF
17	TRBJ2-1	TRBV29-1	-	-	TGCAGCGTTGAAGACTCGAGCCGAGATGTCTCCTACAATGAGCAGTTCTTC	CSVEDSSRDVSYNEQFF
17	TRBJ2-1	TRBV19	-	-	TGTGCCAGTAGTGGACGATTCGGGCTAGCGCAGCTCGATGAGCAGTTCTTC	CASSGRFGLAQLDEQFF
14	TRBJ2-7	TRBV7-8	once	-	TGTGCCAGCAGCTTAGACGGACCGACCTACGAGCAGTACTTC	CASSLDGPTYEQYF
14	TRBJ2-1	TRBV7-6	-	-	TGTGCCAGCAGCCTGGGGAGTTCCTACAATGAGCAGTTCTTC	CASSLGSSYNEQFF
15	TRBJ2-2	TRBV9	-	TRBD1	TGTGCCAGCAGCACATTCGACAGGGGTCCCGGGGAGCTGTTTTTT	CASSTFDRGPGELFF